Presented here are 15 T cell receptor beta chains from one specimen sequenced in a study of T cell changes during pregnancy in multiple sclerosis. Only in-frame clones appear in the TCRdb table, and some are missing; sequencing was by immunoSEQ multiplex PCR. The repertoire consists of approximately 85,000 clones, with roughly 92% occurring once and the leading ten covering more than 2.5%. Sample: peripheral blood, taken in the first trimester of pregnancy. Receptors were obtained from a female donor with multiple sclerosis, enrolled in a pregnancy study.

The rearrangement joins TRBV19 to TRBJ1-6; tentative D call: TRBD1 (6 bases). The CDR3 runs to 14 residues. The ends were cut back, 2 bases at V and 7 bases at J, with 9 bases in the middle. Germline CDR1 LNHDA, CDR2 SQIVND (reference sequence). This CDR3 reads CASSIRQENSPLHF. The CDR3 region has the DNA TGTGCCAGTAGTATACGACAGGAGAATTCACCCCTCCACTTT.

This sequence joins TRBV5-1 and TRBJ1-5; TRBD1 matches at 10 bases. CDR1 SGHRS and CDR2 YFSETQ come from the germline V gene. CDR3 size: 14 residues. J was trimmed by 5 bases and V by 4 bases; bases with no gene match: 3. This CDR3 reads CASSPGQGYQPQHF. The CDR3 DNA follows: TGCGCCAGCAGCCCGGGACAGGGGTATCAGCCCCAGCATTTT. The variable domain in full, completed from reference TRBV5-1 and TRBJ1-5, reads KAGVTQTPRYLIKTRGQQVTLSCSPISGHRSVSWYQQTPGQGLQFLFEYFSETQRNKGNFPGRFSGRQFSNSRSEMNVSTLELGDSALYLCASSPGQGYQPQHFGDGTRLSIL.

The rearrangement joins TRBV30 to TRBJ2-7; 9 nucleotides line up with TRBD1. This CDR3 comprises 14 residues. After removal of 0 bases from V and 4 bases from J, the junction contained 4 bases not matched to a gene. In germline, CDR1 is GTSNPN, CDR2 SVGIG (reference sequence). CDR3 sequence reads: CAWSVETGGYEQYF. CDR3 nucleotides: TGTGCCTGGAGTGTTGAGACAGGGGGATACGAGCAGTACTTC.

The V call is TRBV19, the J call TRBJ1-3, with D possibly matching TRBD1 (5 bases). CDR1 LNHDA and CDR2 SQIVND come from the germline V gene (reference sequence). V lost 1 base to trimming and J lost 0 bases, with 19 bases between them. The CDR3 covers 19 residues. CDR3 in amino acids: CASSIGLGRATHSGNTIYF. CDR3 bases: TGTGCCAGTAGTATAGGCCTCGGCAGGGCCACTCACTCTGGAAACACCATATATTTT.

The chain recombines TRBV19 with TRBJ2-2; 8 nucleotides line up with TRBD1. This CDR3 spans 14 amino acids. Per germline, CDR1 LNHDA and CDR2 SQIVND (reference sequence). V lost 3 bases, J lost 6 bases, and 3 bases stayed unmatched. The CDR3 region has the DNA TGTGCCAGTAGTATTTCGGACAGGGCCGGGGAGCTGTTTTTT. Its protein is CASSISDRAGELFF.

The V gene is TRBV5-5, the J gene TRBJ1-1; maybe TRBD1 (5 bases). V lost 4 bases, J lost 0 bases, and 10 bases lay in between. Germline loops: CDR1 SGHKS, CDR2 YYEKEE (reference sequence). This CDR3 has 14 residues. CDR3 in DNA: TGTGCCAGCAGCAGACAGTTTATGAACACTGAAGCTTTCTTT. Encoded protein: CASSRQFMNTEAFF.

This rearrangement joins TRBV5-1 to TRBJ1-2; D not certain. CDR1 and CDR2 (germline): SGHRS, YFSETQ. V was pared by 0 bases and J by 10 bases, with 10 bases between. There are 12 residues in the CDR3. The CDR3 is CASSLDAIYYTF. CDR3 in DNA: TGCGCCAGCAGCTTGGATGCGATTTACTACACCTTC.

The V and J genes are TRBV14 and TRBJ1-3, with TRBD1 as a possible D gene (5 bases). Germline V gene data show CDR1 as SGHDN and CDR2 as FVKESK. The CDR3 consists of 12 residues. Trimming left V 5 bases short and J 8 bases short, with 10 bases between. CDR3 region: CASSWGEHTIYF. Written as DNA, the CDR3 is TGTGCCAGCAGCTGGGGGGAACACACCATATATTTT.

To note about this clone: Other nucleotide sequences from this sample produce the same CDR3. V gene TRBV14 combines with J gene TRBJ2-3; D remains unclear. There are 13 residues in the CDR3. V was pared by 6 bases and J by 0 bases, with 7 bases between. Germline-derived CDR1 and CDR2 are SGHDN and FVKESK. In DNA form, the CDR3 reads TGTGCCAGCAGTCCTACTAGCACAGATACGCAGTATTTT. Its protein is CASSPTSTDTQYF.

This clone was counted between two and nine times. The genes are TRBV6-1 and TRBJ2-2, with unresolved D. Germline V gene lookup returns CDR1 MNHNS and CDR2 SASEGT. The CDR3 loop spans 15 amino acids. V was pared by 2 bases and J by 0 bases, with 7 bases between. CDR3 region: CASSEWAANTGELFF. CDR3 coding DNA: TGTGCCAGCAGTGAATGGGCAGCGAACACCGGGGAGCTGTTTTTT.

V usage is TRBV27 and J usage is TRBJ2-3; D remains ambiguous. V was shortened by 3 bases and J by 1 base, with 5 bases between the two germline ends. There are 13 residues in the CDR3. Germline V gene lookup returns CDR1 MNHEY and CDR2 SMNVEV (reference sequence). CDR3 DNA sequence: TGTGCCAGCAGTTTGGCCCGCACAGATACGCAGTATTTT. Its translation: CASSLARTDTQYF.

This clone was counted a single time. V usage is TRBV7-8 and J usage is TRBJ2-3; a possible D gene is TRBD1 (6 bases). The CDR3 is 16 amino acids. CDR1 and CDR2 from the germline V gene are SGHVS and FQNEAQ. The V end lost 5 bases, the J end lost 4 bases, and 19 bases lay between the germline ends. The DNA of the CDR3 is TGTGCCAGCAGCCCCCCGACAGGAGGAATTCCAGATACGCAGTATTTT. As protein: CASSPPTGGIPDTQYF. The full variable domain, with the rest looked up from reference TRBV7-8 and TRBJ2-3, is GAGVSQSPRYKVAKRGQDVALRCDPISGHVSLFWYQQALGQGPEFLTYFQNEAQLDKSGLPSDRFFAERPEGSVSTLKIQRTQQEDSAVYLCASSPPTGGIPDTQYFGPGTRLTVL.

This rearrangement joins TRBV19 to TRBJ2-7; 7 nucleotides agree with TRBD2. Germline loops: CDR1 LNHDA, CDR2 SQIVND (reference sequence). With V trimmed by 11 bases and J by 6 bases, 10 bases remained unmatched. This CDR3 is built from 12 residues. The CDR3 loop reads CASGGGVGEQYF. In nucleotides, the CDR3 is TGTGCCTCCGGGGGAGGGGTAGGCGAGCAGTACTTC.

The rearrangement uses TRBV28 and TRBJ1-2; TRBD1 aligns across 9 bases. From germline, CDR1 is MDHEN and CDR2 SYDVKM. With V trimmed by 3 bases and J by 8 bases, 16 bases remained unmatched. The CDR3 consists of 17 residues. The CDR3, as DNA: TGTGCCAGCAGTTTCAGCGGCAATACAGGGGGCGCCGGGGGCTACACCTTC. It is translated as CASSFSGNTGGAGGYTF.

This sequence joins TRBV15 and TRBJ1-5; D gene uncertain. Per the germline V gene, CDR1 is LNHNV and CDR2 is YYDKDF (reference sequence). CDR3 size: 12 residues. With 5 bases removed from V and 4 bases from J, the gap between germline ends came to 6 bases. Here the CDR3 reads CATSHSNQPQHF. The DNA for the CDR3 is TGTGCCACCAGCCACTCAAATCAGCCCCAGCATTTT.